These 3 T cell receptor beta chains were all obtained from the same sample, sequenced in a study of technical replicates of blood from several donors. The data were produced by immunoSEQ multiplex PCR, yet TCRdb's version contains in-frame clones alone and is incomplete. Here the sample spans 72,000 or so clones, just under 95% being singletons. The sample taken for sequencing was T cells isolated from PBMCs. The receptors were gathered from a human donor in good health.

This chain uses TRBV30 with TRBJ2-4; 8 bases agree with TRBD2. The CDR3 runs 18 residues. Germline assignment: CDR1 GTSNPN and CDR2 SVGIG (reference sequence). Trimming removed 3 bases from V and 3 bases from J; junction bases left unmatched: 16. CDR3 protein: CAWSPIKLREVDKNIQYF. CDR3 DNA: TGTGCCTGGAGCCCTATTAAATTGCGGGAGGTAGACAAAAACATTCAGTACTTC.

V and J are TRBV4-3 and TRBJ2-1; 12 positions match TRBD2. J was trimmed by 4 bases and V by 0 bases; bases with no gene match: 4. The germline V gene encodes CDR1 LGHNA and CDR2 YSLEER. The CDR3 totals 17 residues. In nucleotides, the CDR3 is TGCGCCAGCAGCCAAGATCTAGCGGGAGGGCCGTACAATGAGCAGTTCTTC. Translating it yields CASSQDLAGGPYNEQFF.

This clone was seen a single time. The rearrangement joins TRBV5-6 to TRBJ1-2; D unclear. This CDR3 is 16 amino acids long. Trimming pared 3 bases from V and 4 bases from J, leaving 19 bases between. The V gene's germline CDR1 is SGHDT and CDR2 YYEEEE. The chain's CDR3 is CASSSEKRESVYGYTF. CDR3 bases: TGTGCCAGCAGCTCAGAAAAAAGAGAAAGCGTCTATGGCTACACCTTC.